Listed here is a single T cell receptor (beta chain). Its antigen is currently unknown. V was clipped by 8 bases and J by 0 bases, with 22 bases between them. The V gene's germline CDR1 is SGHNT and CDR2 YENEEA. The CDR3 is made up of 17 amino acids. Produced via immunoSEQ multiplex PCR; TCRdb's table is partial and in-frame only. This table has 110,000 or so clones, more than 85% appearing once. The entry originates in a study of cytomegalovirus exposure and HLA in healthy donors. Overall study findings and caveats: TCR beta chains numbering under 200 were designated cytomegalovirus-associated.

The sequenced sample was PBMCs. This chain uses TRBV11-3 with TRBJ1-1; D not resolved. The clonotype comes from a man younger than 30 in good health and CMV-seropositive. CDR3 in amino acids: CASFGLGMLSMNTEAFF. DNA for the CDR3: TGTGCCAGCTTCGGACTGGGCATGCTGTCCATGAACACTGAAGCTTTCTTT.